This record looks at one T cell receptor beta chain sequence and its context. Trimming removed 3 bases from V and 0 bases from J, with 8 bases in between. Germline assignment: CDR1 MNHEY and CDR2 SMNVEV (reference sequence). The length of the CDR3 is 14 residues. This entry is derived from a study of control samples from healthy donors and cancer patients. Sequencing used immunoSEQ multiplex PCR; TCRdb keeps in-frame clones, though not all of them. The sample records around 48,000 clones, over 90% being singletons. Material for sequencing was PBMCs. The TCR originated in a woman between 45 and 65 years old with head and neck cancer. V usage is TRBV27 and J usage is TRBJ1-2, with D unclear. The CDR3 protein is CASSFGRANYGYTF. CDR3 nucleotide sequence: TGTGCCAGCAGTTTCGGTCGAGCTAACTATGGCTACACCTTC.